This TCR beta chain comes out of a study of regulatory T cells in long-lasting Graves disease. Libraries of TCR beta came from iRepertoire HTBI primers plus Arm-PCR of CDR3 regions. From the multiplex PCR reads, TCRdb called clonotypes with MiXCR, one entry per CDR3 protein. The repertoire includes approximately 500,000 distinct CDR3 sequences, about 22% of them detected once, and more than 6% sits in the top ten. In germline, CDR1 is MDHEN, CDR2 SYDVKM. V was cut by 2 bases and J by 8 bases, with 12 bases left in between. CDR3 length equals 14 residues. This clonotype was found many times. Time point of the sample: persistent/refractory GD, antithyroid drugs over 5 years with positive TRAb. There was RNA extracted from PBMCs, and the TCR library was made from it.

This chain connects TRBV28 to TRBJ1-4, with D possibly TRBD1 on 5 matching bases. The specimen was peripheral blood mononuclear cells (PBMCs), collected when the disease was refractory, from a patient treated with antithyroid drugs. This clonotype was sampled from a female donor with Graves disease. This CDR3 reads CASSLGAGREKLFF. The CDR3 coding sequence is TGTGCCAGCAGTTTAGGGGCAGGGAGGGAAAAACTGTTTTTT.